The entry below describes one TCR beta chain. The antigen this receptor binds is unknown. There are no base qualities to consult, and no much larger clone falls within one base. This specimen comes from a study of T cell responses to AZD1222 COVID-19 vaccine (dated by TCRdb to the early 2020s). At the level of the whole study: AZD1222 recipients with second doses at about 4 weeks or about 12 weeks were pooled, because spike-specific TCR depth and breadth did not differ between schedules. A total of approximately 230 trial participants underwent TCR sequencing, of whom about 210 received two doses of AZD1222 and approximately 25 received two doses of the MenACWY control vaccine. Trial participants were enrolled by age into subgroups of 18-55, 56-69 and 70-plus years, and around 150, 28 and 57 TCR-sequenced participants, respectively, were included in these subgroups.

Here V drops 5 bases and J drops 6 bases, and the junction holds 7 bases not matched to any gene. CDR1 is given as SGHTA and CDR2 as FQGNSA, both from the germline V gene. The CDR3 starts with the cysteine, ends with the phenylalanine, and has 14 residues. The only DNA kept is the CDR3, 42 bases in frame from the first base. The time point tag for this specimen amounts to: baseline before first vaccination. Vaccinee samples were obtained from the UK trials COV001 and COV002, which included a single-blind randomized controlled phase 2/3 trial of AZD1222 (ChAdOx1 nCoV-19) in healthy adults. For TCRbeta chain sequencing, PBMC samples from trial participants were taken at day 0 and at day 28 after the second dose. The CDR3 regions of human TCRbeta chains were analyzed by immunosequencing. In the paper's pipeline: Repertoire TCRs were checked for matches against a reference library of SARS-CoV-2-specific TCRs that had been generated using the MIRA antigen-specificity platform. Breadth was defined as the fraction of unique TCRs that were SARS-CoV-2-associated. Depth was defined as the fraction of total T cells that were SARS-CoV-2-associated. Using the MIRA data, each spike-specific TCR was mapped to the spike region that the TCR reacts to and placed in a CD4 or CD8 class. Log10-transformed breadth and depth values were compared by one-way ANOVA with Sidak's multiple comparisons tests. The table was pulled from immuneACCESS by TCRdb, which kept in-frame rearrangements only. Such tables lose some clones; where checked, under half of the loss comes from unresolved V genes, and the rest has no known cause. From that table come the V and J calls and clone size; the DNA was used to work out D and trimming. This sample is represented by over 100,000 clones; almost 95% of them were singletons. Of the sample, approximately 1.5% is held by the ten largest clones.

Results the study describes overall, beyond this receptor: Because no day 14 peak-response samples were available, the repertoires could be characterized only after the peak T cell response. Nearly half of unique spike-specific TCRs reportedly recognized epitopes outside regions mutated in the B.1.351 and B.1.1.7 variants. The vaccine-associated CD4 TCRs covered the entire spike protein, and the dominant responses fell in regions 160-218 and 743-854. Spike-specific TCR breadth and depth rose significantly after two AZD1222 doses compared with day 0 and with MenACWY recipients. In the small 56-69-year group, the increase in depth fell short of significance, most likely because of low power. Participants were mostly white British, with more females than males. The authors suggested clonal diversity may have been underestimated. Only five or six AZD1222 recipients were SARS-CoV-2 seropositive at baseline, limiting conclusions about previously exposed vaccinees.

The chain uses TRBV7-2 and TRBJ1-1; 9 nucleotides in the junction match TRBD1. Material: peripheral blood, obtained on day 0 of AZD1222 vaccination. The clonotype originates from an adult in good health. In nucleotides, the sequence is TGTGCCAGCAGCCGCACACAGGGGGCCTCTGAAGCTTTCTTT. Translated, it gives CASSRTQGASEAFF.